This TCR beta chain emerged from a study of cytomegalovirus exposure and HLA in healthy donors. Study-wide points: Per a later analysis, HLA-associated TCR beta chains showed more clonal expansion than other, equally common TCR beta chains.

Of note for this clone: Its antigen remains unknown.

The primer mix had 60 Vbeta and 13 Jbeta primers. This table comes from immunoSEQ multiplex PCR, and its TCRdb copy is limited to in-frame clones, with some not included. The sample includes about 130,000 clones, around 73% of them seen just once. The CDR3 totals 16 residues. V was clipped by 2 bases and J by 1 base; unmatched bases: 2. CDR1 and CDR2 (germline): SGHVS, FNYEAQ. The specimen sequenced was PBMCs. This TCR came from a female donor in good health and CMV-seronegative. V gene TRBV7-6 combines with J gene TRBJ2-2; 9 bases agree with TRBD2. CDR3 DNA sequence: TGTGCCAGCAGCTTACTGACTAGCGGGAACACCGGGGAGCTGTTTTTT. Its protein is CASSLLTSGNTGELFF. Full variable domain (rest looked up from reference TRBV7-6 and TRBJ2-2): GAGVSQSPRYKVTKRGQDVALRCDPISGHVSLYWYRQALGQGPEFLTYFNYEAQQDKSGLPNDRFSAERPEGSISTLTIQRTEQRDSAMYRCASSLLTSGNTGELFFGEGSRLTVL.